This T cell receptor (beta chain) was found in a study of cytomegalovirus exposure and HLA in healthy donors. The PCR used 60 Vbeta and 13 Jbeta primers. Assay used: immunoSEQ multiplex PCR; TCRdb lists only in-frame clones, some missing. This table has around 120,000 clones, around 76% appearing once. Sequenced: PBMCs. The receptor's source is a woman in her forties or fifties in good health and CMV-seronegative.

CDR3 residues: CASSLARRGNTEAFF. CDR3 DNA: TGCGCCAGCAGCTTGGCCAGGAGGGGAAACACTGAAGCTTTCTTT. The chain carries TRBV5-1 and TRBJ1-1, with D possibly TRBD1 on 5 matching bases. The V end lost 0 bases, the J end lost 2 bases, and 11 bases lay between the germline ends. Germline CDR1 reads SGHRS; CDR2 reads YFSETQ. The CDR3 loop spans 15 amino acids.